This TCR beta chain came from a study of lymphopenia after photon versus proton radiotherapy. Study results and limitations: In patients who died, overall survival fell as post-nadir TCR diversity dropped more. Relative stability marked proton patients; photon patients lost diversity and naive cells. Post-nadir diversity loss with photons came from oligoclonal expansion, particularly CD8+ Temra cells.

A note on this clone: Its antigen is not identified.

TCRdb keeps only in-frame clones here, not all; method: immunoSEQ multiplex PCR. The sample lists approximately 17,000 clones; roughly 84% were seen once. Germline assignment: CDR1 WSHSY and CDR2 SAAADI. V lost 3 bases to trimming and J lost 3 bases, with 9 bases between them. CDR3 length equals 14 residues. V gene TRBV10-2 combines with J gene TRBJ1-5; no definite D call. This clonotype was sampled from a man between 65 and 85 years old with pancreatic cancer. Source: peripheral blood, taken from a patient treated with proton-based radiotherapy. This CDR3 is CASSEGSLNQPQHF. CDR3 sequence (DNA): TGCGCCAGCAGTGAAGGCAGTCTCAATCAGCCCCAGCATTTT.